This T cell receptor beta chain was observed in a study of blood T cell repertoires in COVID-19. The overall study: Acute-phase and convalescent COVID-19 samples originated in the United States, Italy and Spain. T cells, B-cell-depleted T cells, or PBMCs provided the cDNA or gDNA that served as material.

Trimming removed 6 bases from V and 2 bases from J; junction bases left unmatched: 4. The length of the CDR3 is 15 residues. Per the germline V gene, CDR1 is SGHAT and CDR2 is FQDESV (reference sequence). In the authors' methods: For nucleated cells, counts were estimated from reference gene primer amplification. The protocol was immunoSEQ multiplex PCR, while the TCRdb copy is restricted to in-frame clones and leaves out a portion. V and J calls and clone size are copied from that table; D and trimming were computed from the DNA. The sample has 250,000 to 350,000 clones; under 90% are singletons. Material: peripheral blood. The chain combines TRBV11-1 with TRBJ2-3; 11 bases are a match to TRBD1. This receptor was identified in a woman aged 25 to 39 with COVID-19, enrolled during active disease. The CDR3 here is CASRDRGRPTDTQYF. CDR3 DNA sequence: TGTGCCAGCAGGGACAGGGGGCGCCCCACAGATACGCAGTATTTT. The whole variable domain, remainder taken from reference TRBV11-1 and TRBJ2-3, is EAEVAQSPRYKITEKSQAVAFWCDPISGHATLYWYRQILGQGPELLVQFQDESVVDDSQLPKDRFSAERLKGVDSTLKIQPAELGDSAMYLCASRDRGRPTDTQYFGPGTRLTVL.